The 24 T cell receptor beta chains presented below share a single source sample, sequenced in a study of T cells in Graves' hyperthyroidism and ophthalmopathy. Researchers took RNA transcripts and amplified the TCR beta CDR3 regions from them. HTBI primers were used for first-round RT-PCR of the TCR CDR3. In TCRdb, the multiplex PCR reads were re-called with MiXCR into one record per CDR3 protein. The data contain around 300,000 distinct CDR3 sequences, 20% to 25% of them seen just once; the ten biggest clones take up more than 25%. Source material: blood. These receptors came from a man aged 35 to 55 with Graves' hyperthyroidism that later progressed to Graves' ophthalmopathy.

This clonotype occurred many times. The gene calls are TRBV28 and TRBJ2-7; unclear D gene. The ends were cut back, 1 base at V and 3 bases at J, with 7 bases in the middle. Per germline, CDR1 MDHEN and CDR2 SYDVKM. CDR3 length: 13 residues. The CDR3 bases are TGTGCCAGCAGTTTATCGGCAGTCTACGAGCAGTACTTC. This sequence encodes CASSLSAVYEQYF.

This clonotype was observed many times. The V and J genes are TRBV12-3 or TRBV12-4 and TRBJ1-5; tentatively, D is TRBD1 (5 bases). CDR3 length: 13 residues. V lost 7 bases to trimming and J lost 6 bases, with 13 bases between them. The chain's CDR3 is CASNSGTFQPQHF. The CDR3 nucleotides read TGTGCCAGCAATTCAGGGACTTTTCAGCCCCAGCATTTT.

Many counts were recorded for this clonotype. The V and J genes are TRBV5-6 and TRBJ2-6; 10 positions agree with TRBD2. The CDR3 runs 15 residues. V shed 4 bases, J shed 10 bases, and the junction held 8 bases outside the gene matches. Germline assignment: CDR1 SGHDT and CDR2 YYEEEE. In DNA, the CDR3 is TGTGCCAGCAGCGTAGGAGCGGGAGGGAGGAACGTCCTGACTTTC. The encoded protein is CASSVGAGGRNVLTF.

The table lists this clonotype with many counts. The chain uses TRBV12-3 or TRBV12-4 and TRBJ1-2; TRBD1 agrees at 7 bases. V dropped 1 base and J dropped 7; count of bases not matched to a gene: 9. This CDR3 is 15 amino acids long. The CDR3 DNA sequence: TGTGCCAGCAGTTTAGGGGCAGGGGGGGGAAGTGGCTACACCTTC. It translates to CASSLGAGGGSGYTF.

Many counts were recorded for this clonotype. This chain connects TRBV9 to TRBJ1-1; D is possibly TRBD1 (5 bases). Per the germline V gene, CDR1 is SGDLS and CDR2 is YYNGEE. V lost 4 bases to trimming and J lost 3 bases, with 13 bases between them. There are 14 residues in the CDR3. This chain's CDR3 is CASSTSGADTEAFF. The CDR3, as DNA: TGTGCCAGCAGCACTAGCGGGGCGGACACTGAAGCTTTCTTT.

This clonotype was detected ten times or more. The chain couples TRBV4-2 to TRBJ1-2; possible D gene TRBD1, 5 bases. The CDR3 runs to 15 residues. V lost 1 base and J lost 1, with 10 bases in between. Germline assignment: CDR1 LGHNA and CDR2 YNFKEQ. The CDR3 DNA reads as TGTGCCAGCAGCCAAGTCGCGGGGCTTAACTATGGCTACACCTTC. The encoded protein is CASSQVAGLNYGYTF.

In its sample, this clonotype was seen many times. The chain recombines TRBV19 with TRBJ1-2; tentatively, D is TRBD1 (5 bases). This CDR3 contains 14 residues. Trimming took 7 bases from V and 8 from J, leaving 20 bases between them. From germline, CDR1 is LNHDA and CDR2 SQIVND (reference sequence). The DNA of the CDR3 is TGTGCCAGTAAATTGGGACCCTCGGGGGTCGGCTACACCTTC. Translated, it gives CASKLGPSGVGYTF.

This chain connects TRBV28 to TRBJ2-7; TRBD1 is a possible D gene (5 bases). Germline CDR1 is MDHEN and CDR2 is SYDVKM. This CDR3 has 16 amino acids. Between the trimmed V and J ends, which lost 4 bases and 7 bases, there was a span of 23 bases. CDR3 sequence: CASSSGAEEGAGEQYF. The CDR3 nucleotides read TGTGCCAGCAGTTCAGGAGCTGAAGAAGGGGCCGGGGAGCAGTACTTC.

This clonotype was seen at least ten times. The chain recombines TRBV18 with TRBJ1-1; D ambiguous. Looked up from germline, CDR1 is KGHSH and CDR2 is LQKENI. The CDR3 is 13 residues long. The V gene lost 8 bases and the J gene lost 0 bases, with 10 bases spanning the gap. Here the CDR3 DNA reads TGTGCCAGCAGGGCGGCGCTGAACACTGAAGCTTTCTTT. Its protein is CASRAALNTEAFF. The whole variable domain, filled in from reference TRBV18 and TRBJ1-1, reads NAGVMQNPRHLVRRRGQEARLRCSPMKGHSHVYWYRQLPEEGLKFMVYLQKENIIDESGMPKERFSAEFPKEGPSILRIQQVVRGDSAAYFCASRAALNTEAFFGQGTRLTVV.

This chain connects TRBV6-2 or TRBV6-3 to TRBJ2-7, with 8 nucleotides matching TRBD1. V gave up 4 bases and J gave up 4 bases; unmatched junction bases: 6. The CDR3 totals 14 residues. Germline V lookup: CDR1 MNHEY, CDR2 SVGEGT. For the CDR3, the DNA is TGTGCCAGCAGTTCCTCAGGGGGCTTTTACGAGCAGTACTTC. Its translation: CASSSSGGFYEQYF.

There are a few counts of this clonotype. The J gene is TRBJ2-7, the V gene TRBV28; 9 bases agree with TRBD2. The length of the CDR3 is 18 residues. V was pared by 4 bases and J by 4 bases, with 17 bases of the junction left unmatched. Germline assignment: CDR1 MDHEN and CDR2 SYDVKM. In nucleotides, the CDR3 is TGTGCCAGCAGTTCCAGCCTAAAGTGGCGGGAGGGGGTGTACGAGCAGTACTTC. Its translation is CASSSSLKWREGVYEQYF.

The chain links TRBV28 to TRBJ2-2; D might be TRBD1 (5 bases). This CDR3 is built from 15 residues. Trimming pared 6 bases from V and 1 base from J, leaving 12 bases between. CDR1 and CDR2 from the germline V gene are MDHEN and SYDVKM. As DNA, the CDR3 is TGTGCCAGCAGCAAAGACAGCCGGAACACCGGGGAGCTGTTTTTT. Translating it yields CASSKDSRNTGELFF.

This clonotype was observed many times. V usage is TRBV29-1 and J usage is TRBJ2-2; 8 nucleotides align to TRBD1. Germline trimming cut 2 bases from V and 6 bases from J; bases unmatched to any gene: 8. Germline-derived CDR1 and CDR2 are SQVTM and ANQGSEA. The CDR3 contains 15 residues. CDR3 residues: CSVEWQGALPGELFF. Written as DNA, the CDR3 is TGCAGCGTTGAATGGCAGGGGGCTTTACCCGGGGAGCTGTTTTTT.

This clonotype was picked up many times. The chain combines TRBV6-5 with TRBJ2-5, with 9 nucleotides matching TRBD2. Germline V gene lookup returns CDR1 MNHEY and CDR2 SVGAGI. The V gene end was trimmed by 6 bases and the J gene end by 4 bases; junction bases not matched to a gene: 9. The CDR3 consists of 15 residues. CDR3 protein: CASRLAGGRGETQYF. The CDR3 coding sequence is TGTGCCAGCAGGCTGGCGGGAGGGAGGGGAGAGACCCAGTACTTC.

This clonotype was seen many times. This chain joins TRBV13 and TRBJ2-4, with a tentative D call TRBD2 (6 bases). The germline V and J ends were trimmed by 5 bases and 3 bases, with 20 bases remaining between them. This CDR3 is built from 17 residues. From germline, CDR1 is PRHDT and CDR2 FYEKMQ (reference sequence). CDR3 coding DNA: TGTGCCAGCAGCGCCCGACTCTCTGCGGGGAGCAAAAACATTCAGTACTTC. Translating gives CASSARLSAGSKNIQYF.

In its sample, this clonotype was seen many times. V and J are TRBV11-2 and TRBJ2-5, with a possible D match to TRBD1 (8 bases). The CDR3 is made up of 15 amino acids. Germline V gene data show CDR1 as SGHAT and CDR2 as FQNNGV. Trimming removed 8 bases at V and 4 bases at J, with 20 bases between. DNA for the CDR3: TGTGCCAGCGGGGGGGTTGGAGACAGGGGAGAGACCCAGTACTTC. This translates into CASGGVGDRGETQYF.

This clonotype came up a few times. The genes are TRBV12-3 or TRBV12-4 and TRBJ1-3, with 7 positions matching TRBD1. This CDR3 has 15 amino acids. Trimming removed 3 bases from V and 3 bases from J; junction bases left unmatched: 5. The CDR3 DNA is TGTGCCAGCAGTTTTCACAGGGGAGGTGGAAACACCATATATTTT. It is translated as CASSFHRGGGNTIYF.

The table lists this clonotype with many counts. One end of the junction varies from germline; a read error may be responsible. This rearrangement joins TRBV13 to TRBJ2-2; D not resolved. The CDR3 loop spans 13 amino acids. The germline CDR1 and CDR2 sequences are PRHDT and FYEKMQ (reference sequence). DNA of the CDR3: TGTGCCTGCAGCAACGTCCGCCCCGGGGAGCTGTTTTTT. Its translation: CACSNVRPGELFF.

This clonotype was seen at least ten times. The genes are TRBV15 and TRBJ2-5; D ambiguous. The V and J ends lost 1 base and 2 bases respectively, with 5 bases between them. Germline V gives CDR1 LNHNV, CDR2 YYDKDF (reference sequence). The CDR3 is made up of 13 amino acids. This CDR3 reads CATSRVRQETQYF. The CDR3 DNA is TGTGCCACCAGCAGAGTTAGACAAGAGACCCAGTACTTC. The entire variable domain, with the rest obtained from reference TRBV15 and TRBJ2-5, is as follows: DAMVIQNPRYQVTQFGKPVTLSCSQTLNHNVMYWYQQKSSQAPKLLFHYYDKDFNNEADTPDNFQSRRPNTSFCFLDIRSPGLGDTAMYLCATSRVRQETQYFGPGTRLLVL.

This chain connects TRBV19 to TRBJ1-2; 7 bases are a match to TRBD1. CDR1 and CDR2 from the germline V gene are LNHDA and SQIVND (reference sequence). This CDR3 has 15 residues. The trim removed 5 bases at V and 4 bases at J, leaving 10 bases unmatched. The CDR3 sequence is CASSPTGFKSYGYTF. DNA of the CDR3: TGTGCCAGTAGTCCGACAGGGTTTAAAAGCTATGGCTACACCTTC. The variable domain in full, completed from reference TRBV19 and TRBJ1-2, reads DGGITQSPKYLFRKEGQNVTLSCEQNLNHDAMYWYRQDPGQGLRLIYYSQIVNDFQKGDIAEGYSVSREKKESFPLTVTSAQKNPTAFYLCASSPTGFKSYGYTFGSGTRLTVV.

Here the CDR3 DNA reads TGTGCCAGCAGTTACGGGCCCCTCCTTGCAGCCTATGGCTACACCTTC. Its protein is CASSYGPLLAAYGYTF. V gene TRBV6-5 combines with J gene TRBJ1-2; D is uncertain. V lost 2 bases to trimming and J lost 4 bases, with 17 bases between them. CDR1 is MNHEY and CDR2 is SVGAGI in the germline V gene. This CDR3 region has 16 residues.

Many counts were recorded for this clonotype. The chain joins TRBV11-2 to TRBJ2-2; unclear D gene. The CDR3 loop spans 14 amino acids. The V end was cut by 2 bases, the J end by 4 bases, with 8 bases between. Germline assignment: CDR1 SGHAT and CDR2 FQNNGV. The CDR3 reads CASSLRVGTGELFF. CDR3 bases: TGTGCCAGCAGCTTAAGGGTTGGCACCGGGGAGCTGTTTTTT.

This clonotype was counted many times. V usage is TRBV2 and J usage is TRBJ2-5, with 9 bases that match TRBD2. V lost 6 bases to trimming and J lost 4 bases; unmatched junction nucleotides: 9. The germline V gene encodes CDR1 SNHLY and CDR2 FYNNEI. CDR3 length: 15 residues. The CDR3 nucleotides are TGTGCCAGCAGACCCCCTAGCGGGGCTGGAGAGACCCAGTACTTC. This translates into CASRPPSGAGETQYF. Complete variable domain (other parts from reference TRBV2 and TRBJ2-5): EPEVTQTPSHQVTQMGQEVILRCVPISNHLYFYWYRQILGQKVEFLVSFYNNEISEKSEIFDDQFSVERPDGSNFTLKIRSTKLEDSAMYFCASRPPSGAGETQYFGPGTRLLVL.

The DNA for the CDR3 is TGTGCCACCAGTGGTGACACCGGGATACTAACCGGGGAGCTGTTTTTT. It yields the protein CATSGDTGILTGELFF. The rearrangement uses TRBV24-1 and TRBJ2-2; a possible D gene is TRBD2 (5 bases). The V gene's germline CDR1 is KGHDR and CDR2 SFDVKD. CDR3 length equals 16 residues. The ends were cut back, 5 bases at V and 5 bases at J, with 17 bases in the middle.